A selection of T cell receptor beta chains follows, all from one sample in a study of T cell responses to AZD1222 COVID-19 vaccine. The table came from immunoSEQ multiplex PCR; TCRdb's copy has only in-frame clones and leaves some out. The sample yields about 190,000 clones, approximately 94% seen once. The input for sequencing was peripheral blood, taken 28 days after the second dose of the MenACWY control vaccine. These receptors originate from an adult who received the MenACWY meningococcal vaccine as a control. The CDR3 runs from the conserved cysteine through the conserved F or W.

TRBJ1-6 | TRBV30 | CAWSVRPVGYNSPLHF
TRBJ1-3 | TRBV7-2 | CASSPWQGRSGNTIYF
TRBJ2-7 | TRBV6-2/TRBV6-3 | CASSSRWQVPREQYF
TRBJ2-1 | TRBV20-1 | CSASGGKGFGGNEQFF
TRBJ1-1 | TRBV19 | CASTTGHGRGTEAFF
TRBJ2-7 | TRBV6-5 | CASSSGQGFSYEQYF
TRBJ1-2 | TRBV7-2 | CASTQRGTIYGYTF
TRBJ2-5 | TRBV30 | CAWGTGVGETQYF
TRBJ2-5 | TRBV7-3 | CASSLNKGPRETQYF
TRBJ2-1 | TRBV7-9 | CASSYDYVYNEQFF
TRBJ2-1 | TRBV3-1/TRBV3-2 | CASSPLQYRDSQSGRADEQFF
TRBJ1-1 | TRBV4-1 | CASSHQGGGGTRGAEAFF
TRBJ2-7 | TRBV12-3/TRBV12-4 | CASSFIGFEKQYF
TRBJ2-7 | TRBV6-2/TRBV6-3 | CASSYYGAYEQYF
TRBJ1-2 | TRBV5-1 | CASSPKGGDYGYTF
TRBJ1-5 | TRBV23-1 | CASSQSVVFLQPQHF
TRBJ2-1 | TRBV11-2 | CASSLSPDRVTSNEQFF
TRBJ1-2 | TRBV3-1/TRBV3-2 | CASSLANAGGYGYTF
TRBJ2-3 | TRBV3-1/TRBV3-2 | CASSHRTDTQYF